This TCR beta chain was profiled in a study of blood T cell repertoires in COVID-19 (dated by TCRdb to 2020 to 2022). Some background on the complete study: The collaborator samples originated in the United States, Italy and Spain and spanned the acute and convalescent phases of COVID-19. The samples were drawn from two sources: the first 160 participants of the ongoing ImmuneRACE study, and over 950 subjects contributed by 6 global collaborators. The material from the prospective study consisted of cDNA or gDNA derived from T cells, B-cell-depleted T cells, or PBMCs. The repertoires were released in a freely available public database meant as a resource for research on the immune response to SARS-CoV-2. Where available, HLA class I and class II types were obtained from metadata supplied by the sample provider rather than from assay-based typing. Subjects who had been exposed to COVID-19, were actively infected with it, or had recovered from it provided the deeply sampled blood TCRbeta repertoires that made up the dataset. Nearly every sample came with metadata listing a de-identified subject ID, COVID-19 status, age in years and sex.

With respect to this clone: Its specific antigen is unknown. Base qualities are not provided; no much larger clone lies one nucleotide away.

The CDR3 contains 15 residues, cysteine and phenylalanine counted. The only DNA kept is the CDR3, 45 bases in frame from the first base. The junction shows trimming of 5 bases on V and 6 bases on J, plus 17 bases between the germline ends. Sequences MNHEY (CDR1) and SVGEGT (CDR2) are obtained from the germline V gene. Enrolling through a virtual design, the prospective study's participants ranged in age from roughly 18 to 89 years and lived across 24 United States geographic areas. In the prospective study, participants were assigned to cohorts based on the clinical history participants reported in a screening survey and a study questionnaire. Recovered participants in ImmuneRACE Cohort 3 were defined as having two consecutive negative NP/OP PCR tests, clearance from a healthcare professional, or resolution of symptoms. Each participant in the prospective study had whole blood, serum and a nasopharyngeal or oropharyngeal swab collected by mobile phlebotomists. Participants in the prospective study had the option to provide additional blood draws and questionnaires over an approximately two-month period. Before DNA extraction, prospective study blood samples were shipped either frozen or at room temperature.

TCRbeta CDR3 regions were amplified from genomic DNA using the immunoSEQ Assay, a bias-controlled multiplex PCR. As for how the authors treated the data: Nucleated cell counts per sample were estimated from amplification of reference gene primers within the assay. To quantify the absolute abundance of each unique TCRbeta CDR3 rearrangement, sequence reads were collapsed and filtered. Productive Simpson clonality was computed per sample as the square root of Simpson's diversity index over productive rearrangements. This immuneACCESS table, as held by TCRdb, lists in-frame sequences with V and J called but not all clones. Of the missing ones, under half trace to an unresolved V gene in checked studies; the others have no known cause. The DNA was the basis for D and trimming; V, J and clone size are from that table. Counted in this sample were about 370,000 clones; 80% to 90% of them appeared once. Together, the top ten hold more than 0.8% of the sample.

What the authors observed across the whole study: Clinical and demographic metadata were provided uncurated, with the amount varying by source and participant.

The clonotype was recovered from a young man who had recovered from COVID-19. The V and J segments used are TRBV6-2 or TRBV6-3 and TRBJ1-5; a tentative D call is TRBD1 (6 bases match). The sample consisted of PBMCs or T cells enriched from blood (not recorded which). CDR3 protein: CASSRRGGRAQPQHF. The DNA is as follows: TGTGCCAGCAGTAGGAGGGGGGGGCGAGCTCAGCCCCAGCATTTT.